One TCR beta chain is described in this entry. The V gene's germline CDR1 is SGHTA and CDR2 FQGTGA. The ends lost 2 bases at V and 6 bases at J; junction bases unmatched: 6. This CDR3 has 14 residues. This PCR relied on a set of 60 Vbeta primers and 13 Jbeta primers. Profiling relied on immunoSEQ multiplex PCR, and the TCRdb table lists in-frame clones only, not all of them. The sample holds 200,000 to 300,000 clones, 82% seen once. The data were obtained in a study of cytomegalovirus exposure and HLA in healthy donors. The receptor was derived from a woman between 35 and 50 years old in good health and CMV-seropositive. The gene calls are TRBV7-3 and TRBJ1-1; 7 nucleotides align to TRBD1. The sample taken for sequencing was PBMCs. CDR3 DNA sequence: TGTGCCAGCAGCTTATCAGGGGGGTTCTCTGAAGCTTTCTTT. Amino acids: CASSLSGGFSEAFF.